These 26 T cell receptor beta chains were sequenced from one sample in a study of T cells after yellow fever vaccination. TCRdb itself ran the 5' RACE reads through MiXCR, one entry per CDR3 protein. The repertoire consists of some 600,000 distinct CDR3 sequences, with about a sixth occurring once and the leading ten covering approximately 15%. Sequencing was performed on PBMCs, taken 5 to 6 days after the first yellow fever vaccination. All receptors derive from a young man who received the YFV17D yellow fever vaccine.

The chain is built from TRBV12-3 or TRBV12-4 and TRBJ2-3, with D tentatively TRBD1 (6 bases). Trimming took off 6 bases at V and 0 bases at J, with 13 bases between the two ends. This CDR3 has 15 residues. This chain's CDR3 is CASSPDSFSTDTQYF. The CDR3 DNA is TGTGCCAGCAGCCCGGACAGTTTTAGCACAGATACGCAGTATTTT.

This clonotype has a count of ten or more. The V call is TRBV7-9, the J call TRBJ2-3, with 7 bases identical to TRBD2. Germline V gives CDR1 SEHNR, CDR2 FQNEAQ (reference sequence). The V gene end was trimmed by 5 bases and the J gene end by 5 bases; junction bases not matched to a gene: 7. The CDR3 contains 14 residues. The CDR3 DNA follows: TGTGCCAGCAGCCCCGGACTAGAGGGAGATACGCAGTATTTT. It is translated as CASSPGLEGDTQYF.

This clonotype appeared a few times. V and J are TRBV28 and TRBJ2-5; D gene unclear. V lost 3 bases and J lost 1, with 12 bases in between. The CDR3 sequence is 15 residues long. CDR1 MDHEN and CDR2 SYDVKM come from the germline V gene. The CDR3 sequence: CASSFGRWLQETQYF. CDR3 sequence (DNA): TGTGCCAGCAGTTTTGGGCGATGGCTCCAAGAGACCCAGTACTTC.

The gene calls are TRBV6-5 and TRBJ2-5; TRBD2 is a possible D gene (5 bases). V lost 0 bases and J lost 2, with 10 bases in between. The CDR3 length is 15 residues. Germline V gene data show CDR1 as MNHEY and CDR2 as SVGAGI. The CDR3 sequence: CASSYSIGLQETQYF. The CDR3 DNA reads as TGTGCCAGCAGTTACTCGATTGGACTTCAAGAGACCCAGTACTTC.

This clonotype was observed once. V and J are TRBV5-6 and TRBJ2-7; 8 nucleotides line up with TRBD1. Germline trimming cut 0 bases from V and 6 bases from J; bases unmatched to any gene: 8. Germline CDR1 SGHDT, CDR2 YYEEEE. The CDR3 extends over 15 amino acids. CDR3 protein: CASSLAPGQGSEQYV. DNA of the CDR3: TGTGCCAGCAGCTTGGCCCCCGGACAGGGTAGCGAGCAGTACGTC.

This clonotype appeared a few times. This sequence joins TRBV29-1 and TRBJ1-1; possible D gene TRBD1, 5 bases. V lost 4 bases and J 4 bases, leaving 10 bases between the germline ends. Per germline, CDR1 SQVTM and CDR2 ANQGSEA. The CDR3 runs 12 residues. CDR3 amino acids: CSVAGVGTEAFF. As DNA, the CDR3 is TGCAGCGTTGCGGGGGTGGGCACTGAAGCTTTCTTT.

The chain recombines TRBV7-9 with TRBJ2-1; a possible D gene is TRBD1 (6 bases). This CDR3 has 14 amino acids. Germline V gene data show CDR1 as SEHNR and CDR2 as FQNEAQ (reference sequence). Between the trimmed V and J ends, which lost 5 bases and 5 bases, there was a span of 13 bases. CDR3 in amino acids: CASSGLGQHNEQFF. CDR3 sequence (DNA): TGTGCCAGCAGCGGCTTAGGACAGCACAATGAGCAGTTCTTC.

V usage is TRBV6-2 or TRBV6-3 and J usage is TRBJ2-1; the D is unclear. Between the trimmed V and J ends, which lost 4 bases and 0 bases, there was a span of 13 bases. The CDR3 is made up of 16 amino acids. CDR1 MNHEY and CDR2 SVGEGT come from the germline V gene. CDR3 DNA sequence: TGTGCCAGCAGTTCGGTCGGGCCGACCTCCTACAATGAGCAGTTCTTC. Residues: CASSSVGPTSYNEQFF.

This clonotype was observed many times. The CDR3 region has the DNA TGTGCCAGCAGCCAAGGGCCGCTTGGGTATGGCTACACCTTC. Encoded protein: CASSQGPLGYGYTF. The chain couples TRBV4-2 to TRBJ1-2; no clear D. The CDR3 has 14 residues. The V gene lost 1 base and the J gene lost 5 bases, with 11 bases spanning the gap. Germline V CDR1 and CDR2: LGHNA, YNFKEQ.

The rearrangement joins TRBV3-1 to TRBJ2-3, with D perhaps matching TRBD1 (5 bases). Trimming removed 1 base from V and 4 bases from J, with 18 bases in between. The CDR3 totals 17 residues. Per germline, CDR1 LGHDT and CDR2 YNNKEL (reference sequence). The DNA for the CDR3 is TGTGCCAGCAGCCAAGTATCGTTTGGGCAGGGTCCAGATACGCAGTATTTT. Encoded protein: CASSQVSFGQGPDTQYF.

This clonotype has a count of ten or more. The chain uses TRBV5-1 and TRBJ1-1; D possibly corresponds to TRBD1 (5 bases). CDR1 is SGHRS and CDR2 is YFSETQ in the germline V gene. Trimming cost V 4 bases and J 1 base, with 14 bases left between them. CDR3 length: 15 residues. The CDR3 bases are TGCGCCAGCAGCCCCCGATCGGGGGGGAACACTGAAGCTTTCTTT. This codes for CASSPRSGGNTEAFF.

This clonotype was seen only a few times. The chain has TRBV30 and TRBJ2-3, with D possibly matching TRBD1 (5 bases). Germline CDR1 is GTSNPN and CDR2 is SVGIG (reference sequence). This CDR3 region has 16 residues. Trimming cost V 4 bases and J 0 bases, with 17 bases left between them. CDR3 region: CAWIDGHKTSTDTQYF. Written as DNA, the CDR3 is TGTGCCTGGATTGACGGACATAAGACTAGCACAGATACGCAGTATTTT.

This clonotype was found a few times. The gene calls are TRBV10-3 and TRBJ2-5, with D perhaps TRBD1 or TRBD2 (5 bases each). V was pared by 6 bases and J by 5 bases, with 16 bases between. Per the germline V gene, CDR1 is ENHRY and CDR2 is SYGVKD. The CDR3 is 14 residues long. In nucleotides, the CDR3 is TGTGCCATCAGAGGAACAGGTCCGGGGGAGACCCAGTACTTC. Amino acids: CAIRGTGPGETQYF.

This clonotype has a handful of counts. This sequence joins TRBV2 and TRBJ1-1, with a tentative D call TRBD1 (6 bases). CDR3 length: 14 amino acids. Per the germline V gene, CDR1 is SNHLY and CDR2 is FYNNEI. The V end was cut by 7 bases, the J end by 0 bases, with 12 bases between. The CDR3 DNA follows: TGTGCCAGCAACATCGGACAGTTGAACACTGAAGCTTTCTTT. Encoded protein: CASNIGQLNTEAFF. Looking up the rest from reference TRBV2 and TRBJ1-1 gives the full variable domain: EPEVTQTPSHQVTQMGQEVILRCVPISNHLYFYWYRQILGQKVEFLVSFYNNEISEKSEIFDDQFSVERPDGSNFTLKIRSTKLEDSAMYFCASNIGQLNTEAFFGQGTRLTVV.

This clonotype was observed many times. The chain combines TRBV5-1 with TRBJ2-3; no clear D gene. V gave up 0 bases and J gave up 4 bases, with 12 bases separating them. Looked up from germline, CDR1 is SGHRS and CDR2 is YFSETQ. This CDR3 comprises 15 residues. In DNA, the CDR3 is TGCGCCAGCAGCTTGGGACTTACGGCGGCAGATACGCAGTATTTT. It is translated as CASSLGLTAADTQYF.

This clonotype was detected only a few times. The CDR3 nucleotides are TGTGCCAGCAGCTTAGATATAGGGGGGACAGGGGCGAACTATGGCTACACCTTC. Protein product: CASSLDIGGTGANYGYTF. The rearrangement uses TRBV11-2 and TRBJ1-2; TRBD1 aligns across 10 bases. Germline CDR1 and CDR2: SGHAT and FQNNGV. V lost 0 bases and J lost 2; bases outside the gene matches: 9. The CDR3 runs to 18 residues.

This sequence joins TRBV7-2 and TRBJ2-5; D might be TRBD1 (5 bases). CDR3 length: 14 amino acids. The germline V gene encodes CDR1 SGHTA and CDR2 FQGNSA. Trimming stripped 1 base from V and 7 bases from J, with 13 bases between. The DNA for the CDR3 is TGTGCCAGCAGCTTAGAGGGGCGAACGGGGACCCAGTACTTC. It encodes CASSLEGRTGTQYF. Full variable domain (remainder filled in from reference TRBV7-2 and TRBJ2-5): GAGVSQSPSNKVTEKGKDVELRCDPISGHTALYWYRQSLGQGLEFLIYFQGNSAPDKSGLPSDRFSAERTGGSVSTLTIQRTQQEDSAVYLCASSLEGRTGTQYFGPGTRLLVL.

A word on this clonotype: A junction boundary mismatches the germline segment, possibly from a read error. The chain uses TRBV4-1 and TRBJ2-5; D remains ambiguous. Germline V gene lookup returns CDR1 MGHRA and CDR2 YSYEKL. This CDR3 is 15 amino acids long. For the CDR3, the DNA is TGCGCCAGCAGCTACCAAGGGCAGTACCAAGGGACCCAGTACTTC. Amino acid sequence: CASSYQGQYQGTQYF.

This chain links TRBV5-1 with TRBJ2-7, with 9 bases identical to TRBD1. Germline CDR1 reads SGHRS; CDR2 reads YFSETQ. The CDR3 consists of 14 residues. Germline trimming cut 2 bases from V and 2 bases from J; bases unmatched to any gene: 2. CDR3: CASSFGDRAYEQYF. For the CDR3, the DNA is TGCGCCAGCAGCTTCGGGGACAGGGCCTACGAGCAGTACTTC.

This clonotype showed up just a few times. The chain has TRBV15 and TRBJ2-1, with D perhaps given as TRBD1 or TRBD2 (6 bases each). CDR3 length: 16 residues. Germline V lookup: CDR1 LNHNV, CDR2 YYDKDF (reference sequence). V lost 0 bases, J lost 4 bases, and 13 bases lay in between. CDR3 residues: CATSRDHGGVYNEQFF. The CDR3, as DNA: TGTGCCACCAGCAGAGATCACGGGGGCGTTTACAATGAGCAGTTCTTC.

The chain has TRBV2 and TRBJ1-1; the D is unclear. Trimming pared 2 bases from V and 3 bases from J, leaving 10 bases between. This CDR3 spans 14 amino acids. CDR1 is SNHLY, CDR2 FYNNEI, per germline. The CDR3 coding sequence is TGTGCCAGCAGTGAACCTAAAGGGTACACTGAAGCTTTCTTT. Translation gives CASSEPKGYTEAFF.

This chain joins TRBV4-1 and TRBJ1-2; D unclear. Trimming stripped 0 bases from V and 8 bases from J, with 10 bases between. The CDR3 is made up of 13 amino acids. CDR1 is MGHRA, CDR2 YSYEKL, per germline. DNA for the CDR3: TGCGCCAGCAGCCAAGACGCGCTCGGAGGCTACACCTTC. Protein product: CASSQDALGGYTF.

This clonotype has a handful of counts. The chain is built from TRBV7-6 and TRBJ2-7; 8 bases match TRBD1. CDR1 and CDR2 from the germline V gene are SGHVS and FNYEAQ. This CDR3 comprises 15 residues. The junction had 8 bases not matched to a gene; V was cut back by 5 bases and J by 2 bases. The CDR3 sequence is CASSPTGGDPYEQYF. CDR3 nucleotide sequence: TGTGCCAGCAGCCCCACAGGGGGAGATCCCTACGAGCAGTACTTC.

V is TRBV4-1 and J is TRBJ2-1; 7 bases agree with TRBD1. The CDR3 has 17 amino acids. In germline, CDR1 is MGHRA, CDR2 YSYEKL. V trimming: 5 bases; J trimming: 5 bases; junction bases outside the gene matches: 15. The CDR3 reads CASSFEAGTALDNEQFF. DNA for the CDR3: TGCGCCAGCAGCTTCGAGGCCGGGACAGCCTTGGACAATGAGCAGTTCTTC.

This clonotype was counted a few times. The chain has TRBV18 and TRBJ1-4; 8 bases line up with TRBD1. With V trimmed by 6 bases and J by 5 bases, 11 bases remained unmatched. The CDR3 length is 16 residues. Germline V gives CDR1 KGHSH, CDR2 LQKENI. CDR3 residues: CASSINPGQENEKLFF. Here the CDR3 DNA reads TGTGCCAGCTCCATTAACCCGGGACAGGAGAATGAAAAACTGTTTTTT.

The chain combines TRBV20-1 with TRBJ1-5, with unresolved D. CDR1 and CDR2 (germline): DFQATT, SNEGSKA (reference sequence). This CDR3 contains 16 residues. Trimming pared 6 bases from V and 0 bases from J, leaving 18 bases between. The DNA for the CDR3 is TGCAGTGCCGCCATGCGGTTCGGTAATAGCAATCAGCCCCAGCATTTT. It specifies CSAAMRFGNSNQPQHF.